This T cell receptor (beta chain) derives from a study of CD8 T cells in ankylosing spondylitis. Worth noting for this clonotype: Its antigen is unknown.

The CDR3 has 15 residues. V was pared by 4 bases and J by 9 bases, with 9 bases of the junction left unmatched. TCRdb passed the 5' RACE reads through MiXCR, listing each CDR3 protein once. The table shows roughly 400,000 distinct CDR3 sequences, with around 20% occurring only once. The study, taken as a whole, reports: Characteristic of ankylosing spondylitis blood, it appeared, was a TCR beta motif comprising 7 to 9 highly homologous variants.

The gene calls are TRBV12-3 or TRBV12-4 and TRBJ2-4, with TRBD2 matching over 10 bases. The material sequenced was blood, either unsorted or a sorted T cell fraction (not recorded which). The sequence derives from a male donor with ankylosing spondylitis. The CDR3 region is CASSSFSGRSGIQYF. Written as DNA, the CDR3 is TGTGCCAGCAGTTCCTTTAGCGGGAGGAGCGGCATTCAGTACTTC.